These 28 T cell receptor beta chains share one sample of origin, sequenced in a study of T-cell memory formation after mild COVID-19. TCRdb ran MiXCR on the 5' RACE reads and lists one entry per CDR3 protein. The sample lists some 30,000 distinct CDR3 sequences, roughly 7% occurring once. The specimen was PBMCs or a T cell subset sorted from them (not recorded which). Receptors were obtained from an adult woman who had mild COVID-19 (a few samples of this study predate the infection). Cell type and time point are not known.

The sample holds many counts of this clonotype. The V call is TRBV5-1, the J call TRBJ2-3; the D gene is possibly TRBD2 (6 bases). The length of the CDR3 is 16 residues. The germline V gene encodes CDR1 SGHRS and CDR2 YFSETQ. The V and J ends lost 0 bases and 2 bases respectively, with 13 bases between them. CDR3 loop: CASSLALAFYTDTQYF. CDR3 coding DNA: TGCGCCAGCAGCTTGGCACTAGCCTTTTACACAGATACGCAGTATTTT.

This clonotype was recorded many times. The rearrangement uses TRBV15 and TRBJ2-6, with D perhaps assigned TRBD1 or TRBD2 (5 bases each). V was trimmed by 3 bases and J by 2 bases, leaving 8 bases between them. The CDR3 loop spans 15 amino acids. The germline V gene encodes CDR1 LNHNV and CDR2 YYDKDF (reference sequence). In DNA form, the CDR3 reads TGTGCCACCAGCAGGAGGGGTACTGGGGCCAACGTCCTGACTTTC. Protein sequence: CATSRRGTGANVLTF.

This clonotype was observed many times. The chain joins TRBV30 to TRBJ1-2; D gene uncertain. V was pared by 6 bases and J by 7 bases, with 15 bases between. Germline V gene lookup returns CDR1 GTSNPN and CDR2 SVGIG (reference sequence). The CDR3 is made up of 12 amino acids. CDR3 residues: CACSAAWGGYTF. For the CDR3, the DNA is TGTGCCTGCTCGGCCGCGTGGGGTGGCTACACCTTC.

At least ten counts were recorded for this clonotype. The chain recombines TRBV4-1 with TRBJ1-2; a possible D gene is TRBD1 (6 bases). Germline V CDR1 and CDR2: MGHRA, YSYEKL. Trimming stripped 2 bases from V and 6 bases from J, with 25 bases between. CDR3 length equals 18 residues. The CDR3 DNA follows: TGCGCCAGCAGCCAAATACCAGCTCTGACAGGCCGCCGTGATGGCTACACCTTC. It encodes CASSQIPALTGRRDGYTF.

This clonotype was observed at least ten times. This chain connects TRBV6-5 to TRBJ2-3, with TRBD2 matching over 7 bases. The CDR3 sequence is 14 residues long. The trim removed 7 bases at V and 4 bases at J, leaving 8 bases unmatched. Looked up from germline, CDR1 is MNHEY and CDR2 is SVGAGI. CDR3 sequence reads: CASKGASGSDTQYF. DNA for the CDR3: TGTGCCAGCAAGGGAGCTAGCGGATCAGATACGCAGTATTTT.

The CDR3 reads CASSLHLGVHYEQYF. The CDR3 region has the DNA TGTGCCAGCAGTTTACACTTGGGGGTCCACTACGAGCAGTACTTC. The V and J genes are TRBV12-3 or TRBV12-4 and TRBJ2-7; D might be TRBD1 or TRBD2, each matching 5 bases. The CDR3 is 15 residues long. V lost 2 bases to trimming and J lost 3 bases, with 14 bases between them.

The table lists this clonotype with many counts. The genes are TRBV20-1 and TRBJ2-5; 14 bases are a match to TRBD2. The junction had 5 bases not matched to a gene; V was cut back by 5 bases and J by 6 bases. The CDR3 runs 14 residues. In germline, CDR1 is DFQATT, CDR2 SNEGSKA (reference sequence). This CDR3 is CSALRLAGGKTQYF. The CDR3 DNA is TGCAGTGCTTTACGACTAGCGGGAGGGAAGACCCAGTACTTC.

Many counts were recorded for this clonotype. The rearrangement joins TRBV11-3 to TRBJ2-1; D unclear. CDR1 SGHNT and CDR2 YENEEA come from the germline V gene. CDR3 size: 13 residues. V shed 1 base and J shed 10 bases, with 11 bases lying between them. CDR3 amino acids: CASSLAALGEQFF. In DNA, the CDR3 is TGTGCCAGCAGCTTAGCGGCGCTCGGCGAGCAGTTCTTC.

This clonotype was recorded at least ten times. V and J are TRBV6-5 and TRBJ2-5; TRBD2 matches at 8 bases. CDR1 MNHEY and CDR2 SVGAGI come from the germline V gene. V shed 2 bases, J shed 3 bases, and the junction held 8 bases outside the gene matches. The length of the CDR3 is 16 residues. The CDR3 DNA is TGTGCCAGCAGTTACCTTAGCGGGAAGATTAAAGAGACCCAGTACTTC. Protein: CASSYLSGKIKETQYF.

Only a few counts were recorded for this clonotype. The rearrangement links TRBV4-1 to TRBJ1-3; D is unresolved. Germline CDR1 reads MGHRA; CDR2 reads YSYEKL. V gave up 4 bases and J gave up 0 bases, with 10 bases separating them. The CDR3 runs 15 residues. CDR3 nucleotide sequence: TGCGCCAGCAGCCTTGACGGAAACTCTGGAAACACCATATATTTT. Translation: CASSLDGNSGNTIYF.

This clonotype showed up many times. The chain uses TRBV6-1 and TRBJ2-3; D possibly matches TRBD1 or TRBD2 (5 bases each). The CDR3 is 16 residues long. The germline V gene encodes CDR1 MNHNS and CDR2 SASEGT. The V end lost 1 base, the J end lost 4 bases, and 15 bases lay between the germline ends. The CDR3 spells CASSEVLPRDADTQYF. The CDR3 nucleotides are TGTGCCAGCAGTGAAGTTCTACCCAGGGACGCAGATACGCAGTATTTT.

The chain recombines TRBV6-6 with TRBJ1-5; 8 bases fit TRBD1. From germline, CDR1 is MNHNY and CDR2 SVGAGI (reference sequence). The CDR3 sequence is 17 residues long. The ends lost 6 bases at V and 2 bases at J; junction bases unmatched: 12. The CDR3 region is CASRETGQGGRNQPQHF. In DNA, the CDR3 is TGTGCCAGCAGGGAAACCGGACAGGGCGGGCGCAATCAGCCCCAGCATTTT.

This clonotype is labeled as medium-sized. The chain recombines TRBV5-1 with TRBJ1-1; a weak D match, TRBD1 (6 bases). CDR1 and CDR2 (germline): SGHRS, YFSETQ. V gave up 2 bases and J gave up 0 bases, with 20 bases separating them. This CDR3 spans 18 amino acids. The CDR3 region has the DNA TGCGCCAGCAGCTTTCGGGGGCCAGAACCGACCTTGAACACTGAAGCTTTCTTT. Translated, it gives CASSFRGPEPTLNTEAFF.

This clonotype was recorded at least ten times. The chain employs TRBV20-1 and TRBJ2-3, with TRBD2 matching over 8 bases. V lost 0 bases and J lost 1; bases outside the gene matches: 6. The V gene's germline CDR1 is DFQATT and CDR2 SNEGSKA (reference sequence). The CDR3 covers 16 residues. The CDR3 loop reads CSARDWGLVGTDTQYF. In nucleotides, the CDR3 is TGCAGTGCTAGAGATTGGGGACTAGTGGGCACAGATACGCAGTATTTT.

In this sample, this clonotype turned up many times. The chain uses TRBV21-1 and TRBJ1-6; the table assigns TRBD1, which was not confirmed against the DNA. TRBV21-1 is tagged as a pseudogene. This CDR3 is 14 amino acids long. The chain's CDR3 is CASSKTGEDSPLHF. Written as DNA, the CDR3 is TGTGCCAGCAGCAAAACAGGGGAGGATTCACCCCTCCACTTT.

In its sample, this clonotype was seen many times. The DNA of the CDR3 is TGTGCCACCAGCAGAGAGGCAGGAAGTAACTATGGCTACACCTTC. Its protein is CATSREAGSNYGYTF. V gene TRBV15 combines with J gene TRBJ1-2; D gene uncertain. The V gene's germline CDR1 is LNHNV and CDR2 YYDKDF (reference sequence). V was clipped by 0 bases and J by 1 base, with 9 bases between them. This CDR3 is 15 amino acids long. Full variable domain (outside the CDR3, taken from reference TRBV15 and TRBJ1-2): DAMVIQNPRYQVTQFGKPVTLSCSQTLNHNVMYWYQQKSSQAPKLLFHYYDKDFNNEADTPDNFQSRRPNTSFCFLDIRSPGLGDTAMYLCATSREAGSNYGYTFGSGTRLTVV.

This clonotype was detected many times. CDR3 sequence reads: CASSDRAGAGYNEQFF. The DNA for the CDR3 is TGTGCCAGCAGTGACCGTGCAGGGGCTGGCTACAATGAGCAGTTCTTC. The J gene is TRBJ2-1, the V gene TRBV6-4; D possibly corresponds to TRBD1 (6 bases). The CDR3 spans 16 residues. Germline assignment: CDR1 MRHNA and CDR2 SNTAGT. V lost 2 bases, J lost 3 bases, and 14 bases lay in between.

The table lists this clonotype with many counts. V gene TRBV5-1 combines with J gene TRBJ2-1; 9 bases agree with TRBD1. Looked up from germline, CDR1 is SGHRS and CDR2 is YFSETQ. The CDR3 has 15 amino acids. Unmatched junction bases numbered 9, after V lost 4 bases and J lost 7 bases. The CDR3 protein is CASSHPGQGMNEQFF. The CDR3 DNA is TGCGCCAGCAGCCACCCGGGACAGGGAATGAATGAGCAGTTCTTC.

There are many counts of this clonotype. The chain uses TRBV15 and TRBJ2-3, with D perhaps matching TRBD2 (6 bases). V lost 4 bases and J 5 bases, leaving 16 bases between the germline ends. The CDR3 is 15 amino acids. Germline CDR1 and CDR2: LNHNV and YYDKDF (reference sequence). The CDR3 region is CATSIRSGHGDTQYF. The CDR3 nucleotides are TGTGCCACCAGCATACGGAGCGGGCATGGAGATACGCAGTATTTT.

This clonotype was seen a handful of times. This rearrangement joins TRBV6-2 or TRBV6-3 to TRBJ1-1; TRBD1 matches 9 bases. Germline trimming cut 2 bases from V and 2 bases from J; bases unmatched to any gene: 18. The germline CDR1 and CDR2 sequences are MNHEY and SVGEGT. The CDR3 has 20 amino acids. CDR3 nucleotide sequence: TGTGCCAGCAGTTACGCGAGACGTACCGGGACAGGGCTAGGAAACACTGAAGCTTTCTTT. The encoded protein is CASSYARRTGTGLGNTEAFF.

This sequence joins TRBV24-1 and TRBJ2-3; 11 positions agree with TRBD2. This CDR3 has 15 amino acids. With 0 bases clipped from V and 5 bases from J, the junction kept 0 bases outside the gene matches. CDR1 and CDR2 from the germline V gene are KGHDR and SFDVKD. The CDR3 spells CATSDLGTSGDTQYF. The CDR3 DNA sequence: TGTGCCACCAGTGATTTGGGGACTAGCGGAGATACGCAGTATTTT.

This clonotype was counted many times. CDR3 nucleotides: TGCAGTGCTTTTCGACCGCCTATTCGGGCTGAAGCTTTCTTT. This translates into CSAFRPPIRAEAFF. The chain couples TRBV20-1 to TRBJ1-1, with D unclear. Trimming shortened V by 5 bases and J by 6 bases, and 19 bases separated the two germline ends. CDR1 is DFQATT, CDR2 SNEGSKA, per germline (reference sequence). The CDR3 contains 14 residues.

There are many counts of this clonotype. The rearrangement joins TRBV5-6 to TRBJ1-1; 8 bases are shared with TRBD1. The junction had 3 bases not matched to a gene; V was cut back by 2 bases and J by 0 bases. Germline CDR1 SGHDT, CDR2 YYEEEE. CDR3 length: 15 residues. CDR3 sequence: CASSFQGAVNTEAFF. In nucleotides, the CDR3 is TGTGCCAGCAGCTTCCAGGGGGCGGTGAACACTGAAGCTTTCTTT. Full variable domain (remainder filled in from reference TRBV5-6 and TRBJ1-1): DAGVTQSPTHLIKTRGQQVTLRCSPKSGHDTVSWYQQALGQGPQFIFQYYEEEERQRGNFPDRFSGHQFPNYSSELNVNALLLGDSALYLCASSFQGAVNTEAFFGQGTRLTVV.

This clonotype occurred many times. This sequence joins TRBV5-1 and TRBJ2-1; the match to TRBD1 covers 9 bases. The CDR3 runs 14 residues. Germline CDR1 and CDR2: SGHRS and YFSETQ. V shed 4 bases, J shed 6 bases, and the junction held 5 bases outside the gene matches. The CDR3 DNA reads TGCGCCAGCAGCCTGGGACAGGGAGGCAATGAGCAGTTCTTC. Its translation is CASSLGQGGNEQFF. The variable domain in full, completed from reference TRBV5-1 and TRBJ2-1, reads KAGVTQTPRYLIKTRGQQVTLSCSPISGHRSVSWYQQTPGQGLQFLFEYFSETQRNKGNFPGRFSGRQFSNSRSEMNVSTLELGDSALYLCASSLGQGGNEQFFGPGTRLTVL.

This clonotype was detected many times. The chain couples TRBV11-2 to TRBJ2-1; TRBD2 agrees at 9 bases. Germline lookup yields CDR1 SGHAT and CDR2 FQNNGV. V lost 1 base and J lost 8; bases outside the gene matches: 3. This CDR3 has 14 residues. This CDR3 is CASSLGLAGHEQFF. The CDR3 coding sequence is TGTGCCAGCAGCTTAGGGCTAGCGGGACATGAGCAGTTCTTC.

This clonotype has ten or more counts. The chain is built from TRBV7-2 and TRBJ1-1; unclear D gene. Per germline, CDR1 SGHTA and CDR2 FQGNSA. This CDR3 contains 14 residues. Trimming took 1 base from V and 0 from J, leaving 6 bases between them. In nucleotides, the CDR3 is TGTGCCAGCAGCTTAGGTCGGGTGAACACTGAAGCTTTCTTT. Protein: CASSLGRVNTEAFF.

This clonotype was counted at least ten times. V gene TRBV6-4 combines with J gene TRBJ1-1; D might be TRBD1 (5 bases). The CDR3 spans 15 residues. Germline CDR1 and CDR2: MRHNA and SNTAGT. V dropped 3 bases and J dropped 1 base, with 12 bases sitting between them. CDR3 DNA: TGTGCCAGCAGTGAAAGACCGGGGGAGAACACTGAAGCTTTCTTT. It yields the protein CASSERPGENTEAFF.

This clonotype was observed many times. The chain uses TRBV25-1 and TRBJ2-7; 7 positions agree with TRBD1. Germline V gene lookup returns CDR1 MGHDK and CDR2 SYGVNS. The CDR3 length is 15 residues. V dropped 4 bases and J dropped 2; count of bases not matched to a gene: 8. The CDR3 DNA sequence: TGTGCCAGCAGTGCCTCGAACAGGGGCGCCTACGAGCAGTACTTC. Translating gives CASSASNRGAYEQYF.